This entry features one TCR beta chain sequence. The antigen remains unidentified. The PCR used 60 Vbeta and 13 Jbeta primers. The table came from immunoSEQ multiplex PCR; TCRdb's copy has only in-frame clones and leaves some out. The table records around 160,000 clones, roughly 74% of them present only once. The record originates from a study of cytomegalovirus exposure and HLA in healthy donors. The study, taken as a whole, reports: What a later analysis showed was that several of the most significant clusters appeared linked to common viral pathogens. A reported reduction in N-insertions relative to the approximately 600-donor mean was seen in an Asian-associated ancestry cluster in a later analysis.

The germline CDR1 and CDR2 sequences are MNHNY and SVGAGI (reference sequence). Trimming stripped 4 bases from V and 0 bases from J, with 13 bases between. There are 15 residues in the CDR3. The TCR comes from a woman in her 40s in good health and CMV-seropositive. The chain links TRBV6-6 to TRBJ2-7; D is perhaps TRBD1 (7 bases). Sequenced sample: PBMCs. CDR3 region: CASSFHQGGSYEQYF. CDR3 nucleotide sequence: TGTGCCAGCAGTTTCCATCAGGGGGGCTCCTACGAGCAGTACTTC.